Reported below is one TCR beta chain. Its antigen is undetermined. TCR alpha and TCR beta cDNA libraries carrying sample barcodes and UMIs came from 5'RACE with constant-segment primers. In TCRdb, the 5' RACE reads were re-called with MiXCR into one record per CDR3 protein. The profile covers over 350,000 distinct CDR3 sequences, with 20% to 25% appearing a single time and 8.8% taken by the ten largest. The sample is drawn from a study of T-cell memory formation after mild COVID-19. For the study at large: The TCR clusters were mostly specific to one donor.

Study conclusions and caveats: Later expanders leaned CD4+, whereas day 15 to 85 contracting clones were balanced CD4/CD8. A subset of responding clones appeared in pre-infection memory, suggesting cross-reactive memory joined.

The sequence was obtained from an adult woman who had mild COVID-19 (a few samples of this study predate the infection). Cell type and time point are not known. The specimen sequenced was PBMCs or a T cell subset sorted from them (not recorded which).

The CDR3 loop is CASSLGGGSFETQYF. DNA of the CDR3: TGTGCCAGCAGTTTAGGTGGGGGGTCGTTCGAGACCCAGTACTTC. This chain joins TRBV12-3 or TRBV12-4 and TRBJ2-5, with a possible D match to TRBD2 (6 bases). V was cut by 1 base and J by 5 bases, with 14 bases left in between. This CDR3 contains 15 residues.